The rows below give T cell receptor beta chains drawn from one sample of a study of T cells after posttransplantation cyclophosphamide. Repertoires were generated with immunoSEQ multiplex PCR, while TCRdb's copy carries only in-frame clones and drops some. The data show approximately 30,000 clones, with over 80% seen just once and 0.2% to 0.3% held by the top ten. The source material was naive CD4+ T cells sorted from PBMCs. These receptors were obtained from a woman aged 60 to 75 in good health, CMV-negative, and a related stem cell transplant donor. CDR3s include the opening cysteine and the closing phenylalanine or tryptophan. A D gene is named only where the DNA matches it firmly. Part of the rows lack a size; the others show once, few, many or a class for expanded clones.

J: TRBJ2-1
D: TRBD1
size: once
V: TRBV5-1
CDR3: CASSLVTGDGNEQFF
DNA: TGCGCCAGCAGCCTAGTGACAGGGGATGGAAATGAGCAGTTCTTC

J: TRBJ1-3
D: TRBD1
size: -
V: TRBV18
CDR3: CASSRETGPGNTIYF
DNA: TGTGCCAGCTCACGGGAGACAGGGCCCGGAAACACCATATATTTT

J: TRBJ1-4
D: -
size: few
V: TRBV28
CDR3: CASSGPGEKLFF
DNA: TGTGCCAGCAGTGGGCCAGGTGAAAAACTGTTTTTT

J: TRBJ2-7
D: TRBD2
size: -
V: TRBV6-5
CDR3: CASSSRPGLAKEYF
DNA: TGTGCCAGCAGCTCACGACCGGGACTAGCTAAGGAGTACTTC

J: TRBJ2-1
D: TRBD2
size: -
V: TRBV2
CDR3: CASPRREASYNEQFF
DNA: TGTGCCAGCCCAAGGCGGGAGGCTTCCTACAATGAGCAGTTCTTC

J: TRBJ2-7
D: TRBD2
size: few
V: TRBV10-1
CDR3: CASSEGREAYEQYF
DNA: TGCGCCAGCAGTGAAGGCCGGGAGGCTTACGAGCAGTACTTC

J: TRBJ2-7
D: -
size: -
V: TRBV6-1
CDR3: CASSDHRVLSYEQYF
DNA: TGTGCCAGCAGTGACCACAGGGTCCTCTCCTACGAGCAGTACTTC

J: TRBJ2-4
D: -
size: -
V: TRBV6-5
CDR3: CASAGAGSKNIQYF
DNA: TGTGCCAGCGCGGGGGCCGGGTCCAAAAACATTCAGTACTTC

J: TRBJ2-1
D: TRBD2
size: -
V: TRBV7-6
CDR3: CASSLAGGYQFF
DNA: TGTGCCAGCAGCTTAGCGGGGGGGTATCAGTTCTTC

J: TRBJ2-7
D: TRBD2
size: -
V: TRBV5-1
CDR3: CASSDTSGSYEQYF
DNA: TGCGCCAGCAGCGACACTAGCGGCTCCTACGAGCAGTACTTC

J: TRBJ2-6
D: -
size: -
V: TRBV9
CDR3: CASSASGSGANVLTF
DNA: TGTGCCAGCAGCGCCTCAGGGTCTGGGGCCAACGTCCTGACTTTC

J: TRBJ1-1
D: -
size: few
V: TRBV2
CDR3: CASSTRWKRNTEAFF
DNA: TGTGCCAGCAGTACCAGGTGGAAGAGGAACACTGAAGCTTTCTTT

J: TRBJ1-4
D: -
size: -
V: TRBV27
CDR3: CASSFPGEGEKLFF
DNA: TGTGCCAGCAGTTTTCCAGGGGAAGGTGAAAAACTGTTTTTT

J: TRBJ1-2
D: -
size: -
V: TRBV7-9
CDR3: CASSLQEGYGYTF
DNA: TGTGCCAGCAGCTTACAGGAGGGGTATGGCTACACCTTC

J: TRBJ2-7
D: TRBD2
size: -
V: TRBV29-1
CDR3: CSVGTSGNGQYF
DNA: TGCAGCGTCGGGACTAGCGGGAACGGGCAGTACTTC

J: TRBJ2-3
D: TRBD2
size: -
V: TRBV14
CDR3: CASSPLAGGTDTQYF
DNA: TGTGCCAGCAGCCCTCTCGCGGGGGGCACAGATACGCAGTATTTT

J: TRBJ2-1
D: TRBD2
size: -
V: TRBV6-1
CDR3: CASSASRGAGYNEQFF
DNA: TGTGCCAGCAGTGCGTCGCGGGGGGCCGGTTACAATGAGCAGTTCTTC

J: TRBJ1-4
D: -
size: -
V: TRBV4-1
CDR3: CASSQDKVGTYNEKLFF
DNA: TGCGCCAGCAGCCAAGATAAGGTCGGGACTTATAATGAAAAACTGTTTTTT

J: TRBJ1-1
D: -
size: medium-sized
V: TRBV7-9
CDR3: CASSMAGSRNTEAFF
DNA: TGTGCCAGCAGCATGGCGGGGAGCAGAAACACTGAAGCTTTCTTT

J: TRBJ1-5
D: -
size: once
V: TRBV28
CDR3: CAVQGGGNQPQHF
DNA: TGTGCCGTCCAAGGAGGAGGCAATCAGCCCCAGCATTTT

J: TRBJ2-5
D: -
size: -
V: TRBV27
CDR3: CASIPRGGMETQYF
DNA: TGTGCCAGCATACCCCGCGGCGGGATGGAGACCCAGTACTTC

J: TRBJ2-1
D: TRBD2
size: -
V: TRBV9
CDR3: CASSGPAGGSRNEQFF
DNA: TGTGCCAGCAGCGGCCCAGCGGGAGGATCGCGTAATGAGCAGTTCTTC

J: TRBJ2-7
D: -
size: -
V: TRBV14
CDR3: CASSPRDKGYREQYF
DNA: TGTGCCAGCAGCCCCCGGGACAAGGGTTACAGAGAGCAGTACTTC

J: TRBJ2-5
D: -
size: -
V: TRBV18
CDR3: CASSSTTGRETQYF
DNA: TGTGCCAGCTCCTCGACGACAGGGAGGGAGACCCAGTACTTC

J: TRBJ2-3
D: TRBD2
size: -
V: TRBV12-5
CDR3: CASGQSGRFPDTQYF
DNA: TGTGCTAGTGGACAAAGCGGGAGGTTTCCAGATACGCAGTATTTT

J: TRBJ2-1
D: TRBD2
size: -
V: TRBV25-1
CDR3: CASTLAGGGNEQFF
DNA: TGTGCCAGCACTTTAGCGGGAGGCGGCAATGAGCAGTTCTTC

J: TRBJ1-1
D: TRBD1
size: -
V: TRBV6-5
CDR3: CASKNTGTVNTEAFF
DNA: TGTGCCAGCAAAAACACCGGGACAGTAAACACTGAAGCTTTCTTT

J: TRBJ1-2
D: TRBD1
size: -
V: TRBV28
CDR3: CASSRDRTRLSYGYTF
DNA: TGTGCCAGCAGCCGGGACAGGACTAGGTTGAGCTATGGCTACACCTTC

J: TRBJ1-1
D: -
size: -
V: TRBV18
CDR3: CASSPLTGKGSTEAFF
DNA: TGTGCCAGCTCACCGTTAACAGGGAAGGGGAGCACTGAAGCTTTCTTT

J: TRBJ2-7
D: -
size: -
V: TRBV6-5
CDR3: CASSKIGGEQYF
DNA: TGTGCCAGCAGTAAGATAGGAGGCGAGCAGTACTTC

J: TRBJ2-3
D: -
size: once
V: TRBV6-6
CDR3: CASSYSGRGHTDTQYF
DNA: TGTGCCAGCAGTTACTCGGGCAGGGGACATACAGATACGCAGTATTTT

J: TRBJ2-2
D: TRBD1
size: -
V: TRBV5-6
CDR3: CASSQGQRNTGELFF
DNA: TGTGCCAGCAGCCAGGGACAGAGAAACACCGGGGAGCTGTTTTTT

J: TRBJ2-2
D: TRBD1
size: -
V: TRBV5-1
CDR3: CASSNPWTGITGELFF
DNA: TGCGCCAGCAGCAACCCCTGGACAGGGATCACCGGGGAGCTGTTTTTT

J: TRBJ2-1
D: TRBD1
size: -
V: TRBV9
CDR3: CASSVEGQGSNEQFF
DNA: TGTGCCAGCAGCGTAGAGGGACAGGGTTCCAATGAGCAGTTCTTC

J: TRBJ2-5
D: -
size: -
V: TRBV9
CDR3: CASSVGASSQETQYF
DNA: TGTGCCAGCAGCGTAGGGGCAAGCTCCCAAGAGACCCAGTACTTC

J: TRBJ1-2
D: -
size: -
V: TRBV5-6
CDR3: CASSPGRGWGYTF
DNA: TGTGCCAGCAGCCCCGGACGGGGTTGGGGCTACACCTTC

J: TRBJ1-2
D: TRBD1
size: -
V: TRBV9
CDR3: CASSVPLQGYSGYTF
DNA: TGTGCCAGCAGCGTACCCCTACAGGGGTATAGTGGCTACACCTTC

J: TRBJ1-6
D: -
size: -
V: TRBV9
CDR3: CASSARGSDSPLHF
DNA: TGTGCCAGCAGCGCCAGGGGTTCAGATTCACCCCTCCACTTT

J: TRBJ2-7
D: -
size: -
V: TRBV5-1
CDR3: CASGQGPAQGHEQYF
DNA: TGCGCCAGCGGCCAAGGACCTGCCCAGGGACACGAGCAGTACTTC

J: TRBJ2-7
D: -
size: -
V: TRBV11-2
CDR3: CASSLTSPIYEQYF
DNA: TGTGCCAGCAGCTTAACTTCTCCGATCTACGAGCAGTACTTC

J: TRBJ2-7
D: TRBD2
size: -
V: TRBV6-5
CDR3: CASSETSGRADEQYF
DNA: TGTGCCAGCAGCGAGACTAGCGGGAGGGCCGATGAGCAGTACTTC

J: TRBJ1-5
D: -
size: -
V: TRBV30
CDR3: CAWSVISGDQPQHF
DNA: TGTGCCTGGAGTGTAATTTCTGGAGATCAGCCCCAGCATTTT

J: TRBJ2-3
D: -
size: -
V: TRBV29-1
CDR3: CSVDGGTDTQYF
DNA: TGCAGCGTTGACGGGGGCACAGATACGCAGTATTTT

J: TRBJ1-2
D: -
size: once
V: TRBV28
CDR3: CASSPGSYGYTF
DNA: TGTGCCAGCAGTCCAGGCAGCTATGGCTACACCTTC

J: TRBJ2-3
D: TRBD2
size: -
V: TRBV30
CDR3: CAWAGTRGPSAQYF
DNA: TGTGCCTGGGCCGGGACTAGAGGCCCTTCGGCGCAGTATTTT

J: TRBJ1-2
D: TRBD1
size: -
V: TRBV28
CDR3: CASRRPGQGRHGYTF
DNA: TGTGCCAGCAGAAGGCCGGGACAGGGTCGGCATGGCTACACCTTC

J: TRBJ1-1
D: -
size: -
V: TRBV7-8
CDR3: CASTFKAGGLSMNTEAFF
DNA: TGTGCCAGCACCTTTAAAGCGGGGGGCCTTTCCATGAACACTGAAGCTTTCTTT

J: TRBJ1-4
D: TRBD1
size: -
V: TRBV7-7
CDR3: CASGQGVNEKLFF
DNA: TGTGCTAGCGGACAGGGGGTTAATGAAAAACTGTTTTTT

J: TRBJ1-2
D: -
size: -
V: TRBV7-9
CDR3: CASSPQMNSYGYTF
DNA: TGTGCCAGCAGCCCACAAATGAACAGCTATGGCTACACCTTC

J: TRBJ1-2
D: -
size: -
V: TRBV15
CDR3: CATSRDYITSGGPYTF
DNA: TGTGCCACCAGCAGAGATTACATCACCTCGGGGGGACCCTACACCTTC

J: TRBJ2-6
D: TRBD1
size: -
V: TRBV27
CDR3: CASSPGTGGTGANVLTF
DNA: TGTGCCAGCTCCCCCGGGACAGGGGGCACCGGGGCCAACGTCCTGACTTTC

J: TRBJ1-2
D: TRBD1
size: -
V: TRBV27
CDR3: CASSWTGAFNYGYTF
DNA: TGTGCCAGCAGTTGGACAGGGGCCTTTAACTATGGCTACACCTTC

J: TRBJ2-5
D: TRBD1
size: -
V: TRBV7-7
CDR3: CASSLGWGRGQETQYF
DNA: TGTGCTAGCAGCTTAGGATGGGGCAGGGGGCAAGAGACCCAGTACTTC

J: TRBJ2-4
D: -
size: -
V: TRBV6-6
CDR3: CASSLFFENIQYF
DNA: TGTGCCAGCAGTCTCTTTTTCGAGAACATTCAGTACTTC

J: TRBJ1-2
D: -
size: once
V: TRBV27
CDR3: CASSVRQNYGYTF
DNA: TGTGCCAGCAGTGTCAGACAGAACTATGGCTACACCTTC

J: TRBJ1-1
D: -
size: -
V: TRBV6-5
CDR3: CASRRGWRVSTEAFF
DNA: TGTGCCAGCAGGCGGGGCTGGAGAGTGAGCACTGAAGCTTTCTTT

J: TRBJ2-1
D: -
size: -
V: TRBV7-2
CDR3: CASSATGYFNEQFF
DNA: TGTGCCAGCAGCGCGACGGGGTACTTCAATGAGCAGTTCTTC

J: TRBJ2-7
D: TRBD1
size: once
V: TRBV6-5
CDR3: CASSYSIGTGVYEQYF
DNA: TGTGCCAGCAGTTACTCCATCGGGACAGGGGTCTACGAGCAGTACTTC